Listed below are T cell receptor beta chains from one sample, sequenced in a study of OX40 agonist ivuxolimab in advanced cancers. Produced via immunoSEQ multiplex PCR; TCRdb's table is partial and in-frame only. The sample comprises more than 9,500 clones, more than 70% of which are singletons, and 25% to 30% rests with the top ten. Sequences were derived from CD4+ or CD8+ T cells sorted from blood, sampled in a trial of the OX40 agonist ivuxolimab. These receptors were collected from an adult with an advanced solid tumor such as melanoma, head and neck, liver or kidney cancer. CDR3s include the opening cysteine and the closing phenylalanine or tryptophan.

CDR3 protein: CASSIRSESGELFF; CDR3 length: 14; J gene: TRBJ2-2; V gene: TRBV19
CDR3 protein: CASSPPDRGPGELFF; CDR3 length: 15; J gene: TRBJ2-2; V gene: TRBV7-9
CDR3 protein: CASSPNYEQYF; CDR3 length: 11; J gene: TRBJ2-7; V gene: TRBV28
CDR3 protein: CASSLEGFGTPYGYTF; CDR3 length: 16; J gene: TRBJ1-2; V gene: TRBV5-1
CDR3 protein: CASSLSREQYF; CDR3 length: 11; J gene: TRBJ2-7; V gene: TRBV7-9
CDR3 protein: CASSLGTGSEAFF; CDR3 length: 13; J gene: TRBJ1-1; V gene: TRBV7-8
CDR3 protein: CASSPGTQETQYF; CDR3 length: 13; J gene: TRBJ2-5; V gene: TRBV4-2
CDR3 protein: CASSRLAGGLNEQFF; CDR3 length: 15; J gene: TRBJ2-1; V gene: TRBV6-4
CDR3 protein: CASSGGNTDTQYF; CDR3 length: 13; J gene: TRBJ2-3; V gene: TRBV4-3
CDR3 protein: CAWSVGRGNYGYTF; CDR3 length: 14; J gene: TRBJ1-2; V gene: TRBV30
CDR3 protein: CASSLVRASGEDTQYF; CDR3 length: 16; J gene: TRBJ2-3; V gene: TRBV7-2
CDR3 protein: CASGGRTEAFF; CDR3 length: 11; J gene: TRBJ1-1; V gene: TRBV27
CDR3 protein: CASSRGNTGRNSGGPGAFF; CDR3 length: 19; J gene: TRBJ1-1; V gene: TRBV4-1
CDR3 protein: CASSLDKEGTGGYEQYF; CDR3 length: 17; J gene: TRBJ2-7; V gene: TRBV7-2
CDR3 protein: CASSHGTGDYEQYF; CDR3 length: 14; J gene: TRBJ2-7; V gene: TRBV11-2
CDR3 protein: CASSVSGITGELFF; CDR3 length: 14; J gene: TRBJ2-2; V gene: TRBV9
CDR3 protein: CASSQEGDGSYEQYF; CDR3 length: 15; J gene: TRBJ2-7; V gene: TRBV4-2
CDR3 protein: CASSEGFRTEAFF; CDR3 length: 13; J gene: TRBJ1-1; V gene: TRBV2
CDR3 protein: CASSVDWGDTGELFF; CDR3 length: 15; J gene: TRBJ2-2; V gene: TRBV9
CDR3 protein: CASSISGQSSGANVLTF; CDR3 length: 17; J gene: TRBJ2-6; V gene: TRBV19
CDR3 protein: CASSPPGGLIHEQYF; CDR3 length: 15; J gene: TRBJ2-7; V gene: TRBV28
CDR3 protein: CASPASGRGYNEQFF; CDR3 length: 15; J gene: TRBJ2-1; V gene: TRBV10-1
CDR3 protein: CASSQDSGIATQYF; CDR3 length: 14; J gene: TRBJ2-5; V gene: TRBV4-3
CDR3 protein: CASSYGGAAYEQYF; CDR3 length: 14; J gene: TRBJ2-7; V gene: TRBV6-5
CDR3 protein: CASSPSSGTGAYNEQFF; CDR3 length: 17; J gene: TRBJ2-1; V gene: TRBV5-1
CDR3 protein: CASSSPTSGVLTGELFF; CDR3 length: 17; J gene: TRBJ2-2; V gene: TRBV7-3
CDR3 protein: CASSELRGNTEAFF; CDR3 length: 14; J gene: TRBJ1-1; V gene: TRBV10-2
CDR3 protein: CASSWPGTGKDEQYF; CDR3 length: 15; J gene: TRBJ2-7; V gene: TRBV7-8
CDR3 protein: CSVEGQGSNEQFF; CDR3 length: 13; J gene: TRBJ2-1; V gene: TRBV29-1
CDR3 protein: CASSPNPWDRGYEQYF; CDR3 length: 16; J gene: TRBJ2-7; V gene: TRBV21-1
CDR3 protein: CASSSGPISSYEQYF; CDR3 length: 15; J gene: TRBJ2-7; V gene: TRBV7-2
CDR3 protein: CAMSQSGTGREQYF; CDR3 length: 14; J gene: TRBJ2-7; V gene: TRBV5-4
CDR3 protein: CASSLLTGNLGEQYF; CDR3 length: 15; J gene: TRBJ2-7; V gene: TRBV28
CDR3 protein: CASSWDGNTIYF; CDR3 length: 12; J gene: TRBJ1-3; V gene: TRBV2
CDR3 protein: CASSGRLGLAANNEQFF; CDR3 length: 17; J gene: TRBJ2-1; V gene: TRBV2
CDR3 protein: CASSLAPTGLVTEAFF; CDR3 length: 16; J gene: TRBJ1-1; V gene: TRBV7-9
CDR3 protein: CASRPSDRRSEGNEQFF; CDR3 length: 17; J gene: TRBJ2-1; V gene: TRBV5-5
CDR3 protein: CASSPISPLDTGELFF; CDR3 length: 16; J gene: TRBJ2-2; V gene: TRBV4-1
CDR3 protein: CASSGGANTNNEQFF; CDR3 length: 15; J gene: TRBJ2-1; V gene: TRBV10-2
CDR3 protein: CASSISRENTEAFF; CDR3 length: 14; J gene: TRBJ1-1; V gene: TRBV19
CDR3 protein: CASSQDPLIAGTGSYEQYF; CDR3 length: 19; J gene: TRBJ2-7; V gene: TRBV14
CDR3 protein: CASSVVGGQFVTDTQYF; CDR3 length: 17; J gene: TRBJ2-3; V gene: TRBV9
CDR3 protein: CASSPASGYEQYF; CDR3 length: 13; J gene: TRBJ2-7; V gene: TRBV19
CDR3 protein: CASSDLGQANQPQHF; CDR3 length: 15; J gene: TRBJ1-5; V gene: TRBV2
CDR3 protein: CASSVETGSEQFF; CDR3 length: 13; J gene: TRBJ2-1; V gene: TRBV9
CDR3 protein: CASSQDTGSLTDTQYF; CDR3 length: 16; J gene: TRBJ2-3; V gene: TRBV14
CDR3 protein: CASSSSGQGYEQYF; CDR3 length: 14; J gene: TRBJ2-7; V gene: TRBV5-4
CDR3 protein: CASSYQGQGLTDTQYF; CDR3 length: 16; J gene: TRBJ2-3; V gene: TRBV6-5
CDR3 protein: CASSIVPGDTQYF; CDR3 length: 13; J gene: TRBJ2-3; V gene: TRBV19
CDR3 protein: CASSWWAGREQYF; CDR3 length: 13; J gene: TRBJ2-7; V gene: TRBV27
CDR3 protein: CATRGGGSNQPQHF; CDR3 length: 14; J gene: TRBJ1-5; V gene: TRBV28
CDR3 protein: CASSQDWTGGNTIYF; CDR3 length: 15; J gene: TRBJ1-3; V gene: TRBV4-1
CDR3 protein: CASSSGLAGVTGELFF; CDR3 length: 16; J gene: TRBJ2-2; V gene: TRBV18
CDR3 protein: CASSEGTSGVTGELFF; CDR3 length: 16; J gene: TRBJ2-2; V gene: TRBV10-2
CDR3 protein: CASSESPGEQYF; CDR3 length: 12; J gene: TRBJ2-7; V gene: TRBV10-1
CDR3 protein: CASSPGSYGYTF; CDR3 length: 12; J gene: TRBJ1-2; V gene: TRBV11-2
CDR3 protein: CASSVSDLSPLHF; CDR3 length: 13; J gene: TRBJ1-6; V gene: TRBV9